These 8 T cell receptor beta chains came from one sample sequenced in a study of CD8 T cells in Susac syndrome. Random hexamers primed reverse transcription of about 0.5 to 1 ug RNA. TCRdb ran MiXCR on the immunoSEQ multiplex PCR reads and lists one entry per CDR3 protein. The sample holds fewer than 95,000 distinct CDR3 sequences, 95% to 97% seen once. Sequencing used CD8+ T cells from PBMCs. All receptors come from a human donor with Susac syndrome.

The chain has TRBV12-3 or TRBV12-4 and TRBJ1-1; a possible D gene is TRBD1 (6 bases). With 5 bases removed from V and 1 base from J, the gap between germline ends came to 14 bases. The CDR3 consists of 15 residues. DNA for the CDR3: TGTGCCAGCAGTCCCTACAGGGCTTCGAACACTGAAGCTTTCTTT. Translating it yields CASSPYRASNTEAFF.

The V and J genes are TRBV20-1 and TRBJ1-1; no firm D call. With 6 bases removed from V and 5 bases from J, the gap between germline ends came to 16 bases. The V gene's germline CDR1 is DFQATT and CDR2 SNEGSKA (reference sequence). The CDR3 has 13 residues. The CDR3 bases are TGCAGTGCCCCCGGGGAGGGAGGTACTGAAGCTTTCTTT. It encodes CSAPGEGGTEAFF.

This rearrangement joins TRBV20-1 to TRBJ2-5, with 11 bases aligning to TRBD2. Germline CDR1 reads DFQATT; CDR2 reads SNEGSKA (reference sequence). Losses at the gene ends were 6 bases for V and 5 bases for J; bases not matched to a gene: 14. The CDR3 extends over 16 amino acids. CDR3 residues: CSAEGGSGGAGETQYF. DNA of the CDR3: TGCAGTGCCGAGGGTGGTAGCGGGGGGGCTGGGGAGACCCAGTACTTC.

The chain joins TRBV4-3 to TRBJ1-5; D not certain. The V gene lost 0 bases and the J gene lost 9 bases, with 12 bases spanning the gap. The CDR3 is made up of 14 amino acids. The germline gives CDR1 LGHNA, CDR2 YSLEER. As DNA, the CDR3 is TGCGCCAGCAGCCAAGACCGTGGCGGCTGGCCCCAGCATTTT. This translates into CASSQDRGGWPQHF.

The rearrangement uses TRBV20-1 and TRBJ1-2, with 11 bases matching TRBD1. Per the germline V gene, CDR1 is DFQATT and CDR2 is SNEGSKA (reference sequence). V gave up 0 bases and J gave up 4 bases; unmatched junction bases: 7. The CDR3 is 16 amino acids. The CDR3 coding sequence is TGCAGTGCTAGAGATCTGAGGACAGGGGGCTTCTATGGCTACACCTTC. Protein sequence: CSARDLRTGGFYGYTF.

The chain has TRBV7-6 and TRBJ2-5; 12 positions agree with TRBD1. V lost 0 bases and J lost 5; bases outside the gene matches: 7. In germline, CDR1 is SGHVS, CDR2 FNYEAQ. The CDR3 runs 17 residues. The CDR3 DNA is TGTGCCAGCAGCTTAGCGCGGGGGACAGGGGGCATGGAGACCCAGTACTTC. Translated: CASSLARGTGGMETQYF.

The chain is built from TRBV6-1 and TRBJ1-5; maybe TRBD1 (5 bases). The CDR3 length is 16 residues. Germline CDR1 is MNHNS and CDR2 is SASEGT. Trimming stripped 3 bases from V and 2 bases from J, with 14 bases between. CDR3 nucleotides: TGTGCCAGCAGTGATCGGGCCCGAGGGGGCAATCAGCCCCAGCATTTT. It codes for CASSDRARGGNQPQHF.

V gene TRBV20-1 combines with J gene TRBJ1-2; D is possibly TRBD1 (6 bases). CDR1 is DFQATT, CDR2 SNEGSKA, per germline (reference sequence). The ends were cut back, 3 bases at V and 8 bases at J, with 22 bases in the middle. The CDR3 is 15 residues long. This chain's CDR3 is CSASPPGRGEQGYTF. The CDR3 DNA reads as TGCAGTGCTAGTCCCCCGGGCAGGGGAGAACAAGGCTACACCTTC.